The text below deals with one TCR beta chain. The data were produced by immunoSEQ multiplex PCR, yet TCRdb's version contains in-frame clones alone and is incomplete. The sample records 140,000 to 150,000 clones, around 85% being singletons. The ends lost 1 base at V and 6 bases at J; junction bases unmatched: 5. The germline gives CDR1 SGHVS, CDR2 FQNEAQ. CDR3 length: 14 amino acids. These data come from a study of blood T cell repertoires in COVID-19. Turning to the study itself: Acute and convalescent COVID-19 samples came from the United States, Italy and Spain.

The clonotype was recovered from a middle-aged woman who had recovered from COVID-19. The chain links TRBV7-8 to TRBJ2-5, with 7 nucleotides matching TRBD1. The material sequenced was PBMCs or T cells enriched from blood (not recorded which). The CDR3 DNA follows: TGTGCCAGCAGCTTAGAGGTCAGGGGGAAGACCCAGTACTTC. Its translation: CASSLEVRGKTQYF. Looking up the rest from reference TRBV7-8 and TRBJ2-5 gives the full variable domain: GAGVSQSPRYKVAKRGQDVALRCDPISGHVSLFWYQQALGQGPEFLTYFQNEAQLDKSGLPSDRFFAERPEGSVSTLKIQRTQQEDSAVYLCASSLEVRGKTQYFGPGTRLLVL.